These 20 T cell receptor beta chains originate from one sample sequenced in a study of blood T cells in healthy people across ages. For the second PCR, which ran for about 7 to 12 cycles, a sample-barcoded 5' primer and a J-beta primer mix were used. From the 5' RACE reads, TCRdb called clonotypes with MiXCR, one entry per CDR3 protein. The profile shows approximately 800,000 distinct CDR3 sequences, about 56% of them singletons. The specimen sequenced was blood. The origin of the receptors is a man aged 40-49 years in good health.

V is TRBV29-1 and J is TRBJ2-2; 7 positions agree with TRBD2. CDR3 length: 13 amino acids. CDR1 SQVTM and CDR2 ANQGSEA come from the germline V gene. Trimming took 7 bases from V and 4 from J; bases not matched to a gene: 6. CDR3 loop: CSAGLGSTGELFF. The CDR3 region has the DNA TGCAGCGCCGGACTAGGTAGCACCGGGGAGCTGTTTTTT.

CDR3: CASSIDRAGANVLTF. The CDR3 DNA reads as TGTGCCAGCAGTATCGACAGGGCTGGGGCCAACGTCCTGACTTTC. The chain recombines TRBV6-1 with TRBJ2-6, with 7 bases fitting TRBD1. In germline, CDR1 is MNHNS, CDR2 SASEGT. There are 15 residues in the CDR3. V gave up 5 bases and J gave up 2 bases; unmatched junction bases: 3.

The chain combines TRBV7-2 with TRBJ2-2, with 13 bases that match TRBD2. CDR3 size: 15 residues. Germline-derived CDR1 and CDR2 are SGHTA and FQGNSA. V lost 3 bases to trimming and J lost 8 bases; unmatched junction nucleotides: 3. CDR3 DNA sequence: TGTGCCAGCAGCTTGACTAGCGGGGGGCAGGGGGAGCTGTTTTTT. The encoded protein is CASSLTSGGQGELFF.

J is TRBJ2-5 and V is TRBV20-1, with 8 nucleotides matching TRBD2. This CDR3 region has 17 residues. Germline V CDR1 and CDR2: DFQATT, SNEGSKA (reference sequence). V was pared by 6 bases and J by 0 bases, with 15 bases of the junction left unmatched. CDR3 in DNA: TGCAGTGCGACGAGACATGCGGGAGGAACGTACCAAGAGACCCAGTACTTC. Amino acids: CSATRHAGGTYQETQYF.

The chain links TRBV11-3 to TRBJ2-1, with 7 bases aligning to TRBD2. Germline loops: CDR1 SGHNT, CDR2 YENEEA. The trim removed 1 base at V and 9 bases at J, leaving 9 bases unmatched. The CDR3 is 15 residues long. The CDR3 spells CASSLVWEGQGEQFF. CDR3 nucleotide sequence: TGTGCCAGCAGCTTAGTGTGGGAGGGCCAAGGTGAGCAGTTCTTC.

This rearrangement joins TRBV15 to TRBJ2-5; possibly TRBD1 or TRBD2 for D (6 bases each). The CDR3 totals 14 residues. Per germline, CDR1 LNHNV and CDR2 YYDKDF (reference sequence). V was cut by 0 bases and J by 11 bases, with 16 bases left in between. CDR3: CATSRDRGDNEQYF. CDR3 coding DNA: TGTGCCACCAGCAGAGATAGGGGGGACAATGAGCAGTACTTC.

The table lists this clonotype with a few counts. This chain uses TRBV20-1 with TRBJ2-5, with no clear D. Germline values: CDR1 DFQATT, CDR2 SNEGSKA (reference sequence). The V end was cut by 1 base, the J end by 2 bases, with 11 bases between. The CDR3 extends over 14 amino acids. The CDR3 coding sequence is TGCAGTGCTAGAGGAGAAGGTCTGCAAGAGACCCAGTACTTC. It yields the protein CSARGEGLQETQYF.

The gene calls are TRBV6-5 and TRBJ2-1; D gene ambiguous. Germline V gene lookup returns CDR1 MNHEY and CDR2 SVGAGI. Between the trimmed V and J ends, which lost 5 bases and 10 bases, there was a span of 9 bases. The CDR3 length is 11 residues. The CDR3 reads CASSHPGEQFF. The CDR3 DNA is TGTGCCAGCAGTCACCCAGGAGAGCAGTTCTTC.

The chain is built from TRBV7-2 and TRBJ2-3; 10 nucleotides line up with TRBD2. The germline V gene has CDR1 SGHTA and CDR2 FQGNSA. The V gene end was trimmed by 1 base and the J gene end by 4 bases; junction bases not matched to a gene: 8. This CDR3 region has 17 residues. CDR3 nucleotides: TGTGCCAGCAGCTTAGTAGGTAGCGGGGGGAGAGCAGATACGCAGTATTTT. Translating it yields CASSLVGSGGRADTQYF.

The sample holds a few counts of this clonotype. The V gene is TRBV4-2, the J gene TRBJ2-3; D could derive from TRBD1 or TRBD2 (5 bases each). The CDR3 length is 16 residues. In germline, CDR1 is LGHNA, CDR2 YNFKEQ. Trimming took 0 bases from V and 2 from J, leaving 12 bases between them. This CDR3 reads CASSQDGAADTDTQYF. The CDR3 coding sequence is TGTGCCAGCAGCCAAGATGGGGCAGCGGACACAGATACGCAGTATTTT.

CDR3 region: CASSSGGDDTQYF. CDR3 coding DNA: TGTGCCAGCAGCTCAGGGGGTGATGATACGCAGTATTTT. The chain combines TRBV6-2 or TRBV6-3 with TRBJ2-3; 7 bases are shared with TRBD1. This CDR3 has 13 amino acids. The trim removed 6 bases at V and 6 bases at J, leaving 6 bases unmatched. Looked up from germline, CDR1 is MNHEY and CDR2 is SVGEGT.

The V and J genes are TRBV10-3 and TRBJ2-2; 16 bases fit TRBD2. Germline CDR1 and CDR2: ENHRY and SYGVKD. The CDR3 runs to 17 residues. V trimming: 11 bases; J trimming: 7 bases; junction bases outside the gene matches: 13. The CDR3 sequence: CASARGTSGRAGGELFF. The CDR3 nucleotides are TGTGCCTCCGCACGGGGGACTAGCGGGAGGGCCGGCGGGGAGCTGTTTTTT.

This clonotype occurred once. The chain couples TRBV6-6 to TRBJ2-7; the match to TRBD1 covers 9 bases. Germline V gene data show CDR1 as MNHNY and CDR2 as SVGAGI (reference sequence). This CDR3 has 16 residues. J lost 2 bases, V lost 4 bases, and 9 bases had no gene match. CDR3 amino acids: CASSSSGTGTTYEQYF. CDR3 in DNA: TGTGCCAGCAGTTCATCCGGGACAGGGACTACCTACGAGCAGTACTTC.

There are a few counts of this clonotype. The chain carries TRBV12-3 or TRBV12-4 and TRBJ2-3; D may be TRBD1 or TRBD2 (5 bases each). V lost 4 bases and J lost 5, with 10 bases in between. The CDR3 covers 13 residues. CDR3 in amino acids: CASSYGARDTQYF. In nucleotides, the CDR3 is TGTGCCAGCAGTTACGGGGCACGAGATACGCAGTATTTT.

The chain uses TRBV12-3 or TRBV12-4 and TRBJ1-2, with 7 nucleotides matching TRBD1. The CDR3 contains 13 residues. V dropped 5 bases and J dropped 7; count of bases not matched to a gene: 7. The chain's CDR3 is CASSMRQGGGYTF. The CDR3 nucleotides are TGTGCCAGCAGTATGAGACAGGGCGGTGGCTACACCTTC.

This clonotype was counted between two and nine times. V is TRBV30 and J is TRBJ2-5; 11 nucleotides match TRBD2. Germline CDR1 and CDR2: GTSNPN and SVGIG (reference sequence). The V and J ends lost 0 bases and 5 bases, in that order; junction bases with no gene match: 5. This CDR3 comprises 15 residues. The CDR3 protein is CAWSVPSGGRETQYF. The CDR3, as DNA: TGTGCCTGGAGTGTACCTAGCGGGGGGCGGGAGACCCAGTACTTC.

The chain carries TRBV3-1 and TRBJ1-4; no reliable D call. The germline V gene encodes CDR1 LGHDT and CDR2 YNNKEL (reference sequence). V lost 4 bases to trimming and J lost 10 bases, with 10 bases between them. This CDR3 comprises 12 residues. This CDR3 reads CASSPESGKLFF. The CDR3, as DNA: TGTGCCAGCAGCCCGGAAAGTGGAAAACTGTTTTTT.

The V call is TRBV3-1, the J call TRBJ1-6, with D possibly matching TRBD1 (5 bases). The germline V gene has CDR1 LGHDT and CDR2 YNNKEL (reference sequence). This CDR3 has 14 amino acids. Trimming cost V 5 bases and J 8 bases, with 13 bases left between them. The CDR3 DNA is TGTGCCAGCAGCACCCGGGGGGTGGATTCACCCCTCCACTTT. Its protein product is CASSTRGVDSPLHF.

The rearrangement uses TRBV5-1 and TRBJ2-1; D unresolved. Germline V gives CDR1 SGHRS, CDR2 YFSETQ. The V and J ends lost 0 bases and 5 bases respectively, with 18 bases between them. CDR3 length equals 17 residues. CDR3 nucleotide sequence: TGCGCCAGCAGCTTGGTACCGGCCCTCGGTTCCCACAATGAGCAGTTCTTC. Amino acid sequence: CASSLVPALGSHNEQFF.

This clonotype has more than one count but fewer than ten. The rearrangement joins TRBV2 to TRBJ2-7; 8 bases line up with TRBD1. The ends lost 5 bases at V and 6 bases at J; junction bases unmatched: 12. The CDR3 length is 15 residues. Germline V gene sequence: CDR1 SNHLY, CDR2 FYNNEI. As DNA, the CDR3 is TGTGCCAGCAGTCCGGGACAGGTGATATCTCTCGAGCAGTACTTC. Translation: CASSPGQVISLEQYF.